The 21 T cell receptor beta chains below were found in one sample sequenced in a study of blood T cell repertoires in COVID-19. The method was immunoSEQ multiplex PCR; TCRdb's version includes in-frame clones alone and lacks a portion of them. Of 90,000 to 120,000 clones in the sample, about 89% were seen once. Sequencing was carried out using peripheral blood. All receptors come from a man aged 55 to 70 with acute or convalescent COVID-19.

There are a few counts of this clone. The chain couples TRBV24-1 to TRBJ1-5, with D possibly matching TRBD1 (5 bases). Germline V gene lookup returns CDR1 KGHDR and CDR2 SFDVKD. The CDR3 covers 16 residues. Trimming shortened V by 3 bases and J by 3 bases, and 14 bases separated the two germline ends. CDR3 DNA sequence: TGTGCCACCAGTGATCCCAAAGGAGGGGACAATCAGCCCCAGCATTTT. Its translation is CATSDPKGGDNQPQHF.

This rearrangement joins TRBV5-6 to TRBJ2-2; TRBD1 might be the D (6 bases). Deletions cut 5 bases from V and 6 bases from J, with 14 bases between. This CDR3 is built from 14 residues. Germline V gene data show CDR1 as SGHDT and CDR2 as YYEEEE. CDR3 nucleotide sequence: TGTGCCAGCAGAACCACAGGGTCTTCCGGGGAGCTGTTTTTT. Residues: CASRTTGSSGELFF.

The chain has TRBV5-6 and TRBJ2-1; a possible D gene is TRBD1 (6 bases). Trimming removed 6 bases from V and 6 bases from J, with 16 bases in between. Germline lookup yields CDR1 SGHDT and CDR2 YYEEEE. CDR3 length: 14 residues. The CDR3 loop is CASNQGSSGNEQFF. CDR3 DNA: TGTGCCAGCAATCAGGGGTCTTCAGGCAATGAGCAGTTCTTC.

J is TRBJ2-2 and V is TRBV5-4; 10 bases fit TRBD2. From germline, CDR1 is SGHNT and CDR2 YYREEE (reference sequence). The CDR3 runs 17 residues. Trimming took 3 bases from V and 4 from J; bases not matched to a gene: 9. The CDR3, as DNA: TGTGCCAGCAGCTCACCTAGCGGGAGTAAGGGCACCGGGGAGCTGTTTTTT. This sequence encodes CASSSPSGSKGTGELFF.

This clone was seen a handful of times. The rearrangement links TRBV3-1 (or the pseudogene TRBV3-2) to TRBJ2-7; 7 nucleotides match TRBD2. Germline V gene sequence: CDR1 LGHDT, CDR2 YNNKEL (reference sequence). The length of the CDR3 is 13 residues. V lost 6 bases, J lost 3 bases, and 5 bases stayed unmatched. This chain's CDR3 is CASSPKRGYEQYF. The CDR3 coding sequence is TGTGCCAGCAGTCCGAAGCGGGGCTACGAGCAGTACTTC.

This chain links TRBV5-4 with TRBJ2-7; weak D call: TRBD2 (7 bases). Germline V CDR1 and CDR2: SGHNT, YYREEE (reference sequence). Trimming removed 0 bases at V and 6 bases at J, with 16 bases between. This CDR3 region has 15 residues. Here the CDR3 DNA reads TGTGCCAGCAGCTTGGCCCCCGTGGGGGGGGCCGAGCAGTACGTC. The encoded protein is CASSLAPVGGAEQYV.

The chain has TRBV7-8 and TRBJ1-2; D not certain. This CDR3 contains 14 residues. Trimming took off 3 bases at V and 0 bases at J, with 8 bases between the two ends. Germline loops: CDR1 SGHVS, CDR2 FQNEAQ. CDR3 DNA: TGTGCCAGCAGCTTGGCCGGAGCTAACTATGGCTACACCTTC. It specifies CASSLAGANYGYTF.

CDR3 nucleotide sequence: TGCAGTGCTAGTAAGGTTGTTACTAGCGGGACGTACGGTGAGCAGTTCTTC. Its protein product is CSASKVVTSGTYGEQFF. This chain uses TRBV20-1 with TRBJ2-1; 10 bases are shared with TRBD2. The CDR3 covers 17 residues. The germline V gene encodes CDR1 DFQATT and CDR2 SNEGSKA (reference sequence). The V segment lost 3 bases and the J segment 9 bases; nucleotides outside the gene matches: 17.

About this clone itself: This specimen includes other DNA sequences encoding the same CDR3. The chain couples TRBV10-3 to TRBJ1-4; 7 positions agree with TRBD1. Germline V gene data show CDR1 as ENHRY and CDR2 as SYGVKD. J lost 4 bases, V lost 4 bases, and 3 bases had no gene match. The CDR3 spans 14 residues. The CDR3: CAISAGTVNEKLFF. The CDR3 DNA is TGTGCCATCAGTGCAGGGACAGTTAATGAAAAACTGTTTTTT.

The J gene is TRBJ2-1, the V gene TRBV9; 8 positions match TRBD2. Germline V gene lookup returns CDR1 SGDLS and CDR2 YYNGEE. This CDR3 has 16 amino acids. J gave up 2 bases and V 0 bases, and 4 bases lay outside the gene matches. This chain's CDR3 is CASSVGPAGAYNEQFF. The CDR3 nucleotides read TGTGCCAGCAGCGTAGGCCCAGCGGGAGCCTACAATGAGCAGTTCTTC.

The gene calls are TRBV25-1 and TRBJ1-4, with no clear D. This CDR3 comprises 13 residues. The ends were cut back, 10 bases at V and 5 bases at J, with 14 bases in the middle. CDR1 and CDR2 from the germline V gene are MGHDK and SYGVNS. The DNA of the CDR3 is TGTGCCACCCGCGGATATCGGAATGAAAAACTGTTTTTT. Its translation: CATRGYRNEKLFF.

This clone came up a few times. The V gene is TRBV11-3, the J gene TRBJ2-1, with D unclear. The germline V gene encodes CDR1 SGHNT and CDR2 YENEEA. Trimming removed 1 base from V and 6 bases from J, with 10 bases in between. This CDR3 contains 14 residues. The CDR3 spells CASSLGLVGNEQFF. The CDR3 nucleotides are TGTGCCAGCAGCTTAGGGCTAGTCGGCAATGAGCAGTTCTTC.

This clone was counted once. This chain connects TRBV28 to TRBJ1-2; perhaps TRBD1 as D (6 bases). Trimming left V 4 bases short and J 0 bases short, with 27 bases between. There are 20 residues in the CDR3. The germline CDR1 and CDR2 sequences are MDHEN and SYDVKM. The CDR3 sequence is CASSSWSRIGGGEANYGYTF. The CDR3, as DNA: TGTGCCAGCAGTTCGTGGAGCCGGATCGGAGGGGGGGAAGCTAACTATGGCTACACCTTC.

The chain has TRBV6-6 and TRBJ2-2; 7 nucleotides align to TRBD2. Germline trimming cut 4 bases from V and 0 bases from J; bases unmatched to any gene: 5. Germline V gene data show CDR1 as MNHNY and CDR2 as SVGAGI (reference sequence). This CDR3 region has 16 residues. CDR3 nucleotide sequence: TGTGCCAGCAGTTCCAGCGGGAATCCGAACACCGGGGAGCTGTTTTTT. It specifies CASSSSGNPNTGELFF.

The chain carries TRBV6-5 and TRBJ1-6; possibly TRBD1 for D (6 bases). CDR1 MNHEY and CDR2 SVGAGI come from the germline V gene. This CDR3 spans 13 amino acids. V was trimmed by 5 bases and J by 7 bases, leaving 9 bases between them. CDR3 protein: CASSRQENSPLHF. The CDR3 nucleotides are TGTGCCAGCAGTCGACAGGAGAATTCACCCCTCCACTTT.

The V and J genes are TRBV23-1 and TRBJ2-7, with D tentatively TRBD1 (5 bases). TRBV23-1 is classed as an ORF, of uncertain function. Trimming took off 3 bases at V and 4 bases at J, with 16 bases between the two ends. The CDR3 runs to 15 residues. The CDR3 loop reads CASSHTGPTSYEQYV. CDR3 bases: TGCGCCAGCAGTCACACAGGCCCAACGTCTTACGAGCAGTACGTC.

The rearrangement joins TRBV2 to TRBJ2-3; TRBD2 aligns across 7 bases. CDR1 is SNHLY and CDR2 is FYNNEI in the germline V gene. The length of the CDR3 is 15 residues. V was pared by 6 bases and J by 4 bases, with 10 bases of the junction left unmatched. The chain's CDR3 is CASRRRTSLSDTQYF. CDR3 sequence (DNA): TGTGCCAGCAGACGGAGGACTAGTCTCTCAGATACGCAGTATTTT.

The V gene is TRBV5-6, the J gene TRBJ1-2, with a possible D match to TRBD1 (6 bases). The germline CDR1 and CDR2 sequences are SGHDT and YYEEEE. The CDR3 sequence is 16 residues long. The germline V and J ends were trimmed by 0 bases and 4 bases, with 16 bases remaining between them. CDR3 nucleotides: TGTGCCAGCAGCTTGGAAAGGACAGATCTTCTCTATGGCTACACCTTC. Amino acid sequence: CASSLERTDLLYGYTF.

This chain joins TRBV5-1 and TRBJ1-2; 8 bases line up with TRBD1. Per the germline V gene, CDR1 is SGHRS and CDR2 is YFSETQ. The length of the CDR3 is 14 residues. V shed 3 bases, J shed 0 bases, and the junction held 1 base outside the gene matches. The CDR3 DNA reads TGCGCCAGCAGCTCGGACAGGGCTAACTATGGCTACACCTTC. This encodes CASSSDRANYGYTF.

The rearrangement joins TRBV3-1 (or the pseudogene TRBV3-2) to TRBJ2-1; TRBD2 matches 11 bases. V shed 5 bases, J shed 8 bases, and the junction held 14 bases outside the gene matches. Germline CDR1 LGHDT, CDR2 YNNKEL (reference sequence). This CDR3 spans 17 amino acids. This chain's CDR3 is CASSTRPTSGRRDEQFF. The CDR3 nucleotides read TGTGCCAGCAGCACCCGACCAACTAGCGGGAGAAGGGATGAGCAGTTCTTC.

V gene TRBV3-1 (or the pseudogene TRBV3-2) combines with J gene TRBJ1-6, with D unclear. CDR1 is LGHDT, CDR2 YNNKEL, per germline (reference sequence). The CDR3 has 15 residues. V lost 1 base, J lost 3 bases, and 7 bases lay in between. CDR3 coding DNA: TGTGCCAGCAGCCAAGGGCTCTTCTATAATTCACCCCTCCACTTT. It translates to CASSQGLFYNSPLHF.